A single TCR beta chain is shown here with its context. This entry comes from a study of shared clonotypes between healthy human individuals. Generated by immunoSEQ multiplex PCR, the TCRdb table keeps only in-frame clones and is missing some. The sample has roughly 1.5 million clones, 98% seen once; the top ten hold about 0.45%. J lost 2 bases, V lost 6 bases, and 7 bases had no gene match. This CDR3 has 15 residues. Looked up from germline, CDR1 is SEHNR and CDR2 is FQNEAQ (reference sequence). The receptor's source is a man younger than 40 in good health. V and J are TRBV7-9 and TRBJ2-7, with 10 positions matching TRBD1. The sequenced material came from naive CD4+ T cells sorted from blood. The sample's subset: CD45RA+ positively selected. CDR3 DNA: TGTGCCAGCAGTCGCCATGGACAGGGGGCCTACGAGCAGTACTTC. Its translation is CASSRHGQGAYEQYF.